This T cell receptor beta chain was found in a study of cytomegalovirus exposure and HLA in healthy donors. Findings and limits, study-wide: Associated with cytomegalovirus, according to the listing, were 150 to 200 TCR beta chains.

Germline assignment: CDR1 MNHEY and CDR2 SVGAGI. This CDR3 comprises 11 residues. Here immunoSEQ multiplex PCR was the method, and the copy in TCRdb shows in-frame clones only, minus some. The top ten clones hold approximately 6.3% of a sample with about 98,000 clones, over 75% of them seen once. As for this clone: Its antigen remains unidentified. The junction shows a germline mismatch at one end, possibly a read error.

V and J are TRBV6-5 and TRBJ2-7, with D possibly matching TRBD1 (5 bases). Specimen: PBMCs. This receptor was taken from a man aged 18 to 29 in good health and CMV-seropositive. The CDR3 sequence is CASSEKTAQDF. DNA of the CDR3: TGTGCCAGCAGTGAAAAGACAGCACAGGACTTC.